This TCR beta chain was identified during a study of cytomegalovirus exposure and HLA in healthy donors. General study results and limits: The likely origin of a cluster of highly shared sequence variants was a sequencing artifact.

13 Jbeta primers and 60 Vbeta primers were used for the PCR. TCRdb's copy holds only in-frame clones and misses some; the assay was immunoSEQ multiplex PCR. The sample records fewer than 250,000 clones, around 80% being singletons. V lost 4 bases, J lost 7 bases, and 18 bases lay in between. This CDR3 comprises 15 residues. Germline-derived CDR1 and CDR2 are SGHNT and YYREEE (reference sequence). Concerning this clone: The target antigen is unknown.

The material sequenced was PBMCs. The chain employs TRBV5-4 and TRBJ1-5, with D unclear. The clonotype comes from a man younger than 35 in good health and CMV-seronegative. CDR3 nucleotide sequence: TGTGCCAGCAGCCCGATCGCGGGTGGACTGCAGCCCCAGCATTTT. It translates to CASSPIAGGLQPQHF.